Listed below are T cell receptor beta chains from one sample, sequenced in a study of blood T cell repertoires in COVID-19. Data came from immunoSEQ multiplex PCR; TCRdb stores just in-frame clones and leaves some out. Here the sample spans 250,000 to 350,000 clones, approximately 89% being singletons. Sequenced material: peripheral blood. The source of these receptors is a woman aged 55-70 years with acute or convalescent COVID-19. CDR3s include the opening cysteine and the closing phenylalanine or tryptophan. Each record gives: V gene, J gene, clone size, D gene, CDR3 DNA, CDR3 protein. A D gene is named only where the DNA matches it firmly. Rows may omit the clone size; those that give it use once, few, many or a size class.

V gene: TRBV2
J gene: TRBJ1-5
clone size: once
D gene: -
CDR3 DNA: TGTGCCAGCAGTGAATGGATAAACAGGGAGAATCAGCCCCAGCATTTT
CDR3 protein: CASSEWINRENQPQHF

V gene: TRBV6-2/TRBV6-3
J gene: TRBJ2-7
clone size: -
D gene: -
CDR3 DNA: TGTGCCAGCAGTTACCGGGGACTTATCTACGAGCAGTACTTC
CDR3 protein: CASSYRGLIYEQYF

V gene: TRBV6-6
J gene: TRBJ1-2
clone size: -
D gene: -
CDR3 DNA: TGTGCCAGCAAAGGAGACTATGGCTACACCTTC
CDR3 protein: CASKGDYGYTF

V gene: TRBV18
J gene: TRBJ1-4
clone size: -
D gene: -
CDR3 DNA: TGTGCCAGCTCACCAGTGAAGGGGCTGAATGAAAAACTGTTTTTT
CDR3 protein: CASSPVKGLNEKLFF

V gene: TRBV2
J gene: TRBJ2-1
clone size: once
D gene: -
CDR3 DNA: TGTGCCAGCAGGTCTACCTTCGTCAATGAGCAGTTCTTC
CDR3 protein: CASRSTFVNEQFF

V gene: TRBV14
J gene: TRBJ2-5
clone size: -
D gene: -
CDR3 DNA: TGTGCCAGCAGCCAAGGGACAATAGAGACCCAGTACTTC
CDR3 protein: CASSQGTIETQYF

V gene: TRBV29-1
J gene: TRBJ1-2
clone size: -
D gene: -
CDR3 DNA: TGCAGCGTTGAAGATCGTCGGGACACCCCGACCTATGGCTACACCTTC
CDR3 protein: CSVEDRRDTPTYGYTF

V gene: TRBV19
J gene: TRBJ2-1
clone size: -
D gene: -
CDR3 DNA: TGTGCCAGTAGTACTTCCACAGGGCGTCCCTACAATGAGCAGTTCTTC
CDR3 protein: CASSTSTGRPYNEQFF

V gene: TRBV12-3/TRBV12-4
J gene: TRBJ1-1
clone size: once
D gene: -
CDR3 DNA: TGTGCCAGCAGTTTTTCCCAGGGCCCGGCTTTCTTT
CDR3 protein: CASSFSQGPAFF

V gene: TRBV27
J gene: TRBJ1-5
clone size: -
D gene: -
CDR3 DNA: TGTGCCAGCAGTTTATTTAGGGGTAGCAATCAGCCCCAGCATTTT
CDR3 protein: CASSLFRGSNQPQHF

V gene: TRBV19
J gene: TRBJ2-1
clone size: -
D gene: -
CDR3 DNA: TGTGCCAGTAGTATGTTTTTACGGTCAACTCCGACTGCCCGGACCTACAATGAGCAGTTCTTC
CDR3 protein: CASSMFLRSTPTARTYNEQFF

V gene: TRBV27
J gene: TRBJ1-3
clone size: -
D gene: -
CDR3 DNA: TGTGCCAGCAGTTTAACTCCGGGGTTTGGAAACACCATATATTTT
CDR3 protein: CASSLTPGFGNTIYF

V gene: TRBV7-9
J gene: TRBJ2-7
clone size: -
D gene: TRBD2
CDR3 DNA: TGTGCCAGCAGCCCGGGACTAGCGGCCGGCGAGCAGTACTTC
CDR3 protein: CASSPGLAAGEQYF

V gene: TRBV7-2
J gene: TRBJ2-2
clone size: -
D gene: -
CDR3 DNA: TGTGCCAGCAGCGAAGGGGCAAACACCGGGGAGCTGTTTTTT
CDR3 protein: CASSEGANTGELFF

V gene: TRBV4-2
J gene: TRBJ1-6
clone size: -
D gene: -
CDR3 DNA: TGTGCCAGCAGCCAGCTTCAGGACATCTCAACTTCACCCCTCCACTTT
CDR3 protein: CASSQLQDISTSPLHF

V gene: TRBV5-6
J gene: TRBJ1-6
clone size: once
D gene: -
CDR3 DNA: TGTGCCAGCAGCTTGGGGCAGTCAGTGCTCCCTTCACCCCTCCACTTT
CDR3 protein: CASSLGQSVLPSPLHF

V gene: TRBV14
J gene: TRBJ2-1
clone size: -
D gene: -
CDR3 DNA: TGTGCCAGCAGCCTGGGGGCGTATACCTACAATGAGCAGTTCTTC
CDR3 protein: CASSLGAYTYNEQFF

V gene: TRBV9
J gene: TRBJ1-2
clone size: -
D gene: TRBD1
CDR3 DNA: TGTGCCAGCAGCGTAGAGGAGGGGGCAAGCTATGGCTACACCTTC
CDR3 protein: CASSVEEGASYGYTF

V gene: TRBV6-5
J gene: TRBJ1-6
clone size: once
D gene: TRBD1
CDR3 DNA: TGTGCCAGCTCCCCGGACAGGACATTCGTTGGCCCCCTCCACTTT
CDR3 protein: CASSPDRTFVGPLHF

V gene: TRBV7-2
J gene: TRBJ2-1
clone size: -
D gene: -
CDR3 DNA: TGTGCCAGCAGCCCCCACGGCGGGGCGGGAAATGAGCAGTTCTTC
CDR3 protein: CASSPHGGAGNEQFF

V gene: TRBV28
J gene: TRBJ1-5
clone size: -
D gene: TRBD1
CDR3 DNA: TGTGCCAGCGGGTTTGGTACAGGGGGGATTCAGCCCCAGCATTTT
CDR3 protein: CASGFGTGGIQPQHF

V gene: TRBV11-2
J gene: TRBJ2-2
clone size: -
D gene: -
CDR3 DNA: TGTGCCAGCAGCTTCCCGATCGGAGGCACCGGGGAGCTGTTTTTT
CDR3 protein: CASSFPIGGTGELFF

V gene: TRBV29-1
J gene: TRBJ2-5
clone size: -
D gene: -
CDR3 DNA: TGCAGCGTTGGAGGGGAGACCCAGTACTTC
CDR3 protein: CSVGGETQYF

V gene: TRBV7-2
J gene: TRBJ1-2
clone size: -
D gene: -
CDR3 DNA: TGTGCCAGCAGCTTAGCGGCAGACACTAACTATGGCTACACCTTC
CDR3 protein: CASSLAADTNYGYTF

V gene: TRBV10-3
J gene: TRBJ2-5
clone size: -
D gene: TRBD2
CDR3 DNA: TGTGCCACGGGACTAGCGGGGGGACTCCAAGAGACCCAGTACTTC
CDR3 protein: CATGLAGGLQETQYF

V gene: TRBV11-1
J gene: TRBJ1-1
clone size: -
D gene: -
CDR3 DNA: TGTGCCAGCAGCTTAGGACAGAGCACTGAAGCTTTCTTT
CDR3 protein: CASSLGQSTEAFF

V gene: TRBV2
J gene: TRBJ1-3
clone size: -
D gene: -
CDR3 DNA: TGTGCCAGCACTCCCGGACAGAGCTCTGGAAACACCATATATTTT
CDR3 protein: CASTPGQSSGNTIYF

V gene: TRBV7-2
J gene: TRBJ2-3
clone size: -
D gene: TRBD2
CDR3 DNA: TGTGCCAGCAGCCCGGGGGGACTAGCGTCTTATACGCAGTATTTT
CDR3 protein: CASSPGGLASYTQYF

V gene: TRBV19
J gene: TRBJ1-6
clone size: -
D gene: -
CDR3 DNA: TGTGCCATCAGCGACTCCTATAATTCACCCCTCCACTTT
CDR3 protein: CAISDSYNSPLHF

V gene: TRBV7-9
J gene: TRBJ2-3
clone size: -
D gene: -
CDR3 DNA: TGTGCAAGCAGCTTCCCGTCGGGGTCCACAGATACGCAGTATTTT
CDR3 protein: CASSFPSGSTDTQYF